This T cell receptor (beta chain) was sequenced in a study of cytomegalovirus exposure and HLA in healthy donors (dated by TCRdb to between 2016 and 2019). Regarding the study in general: In an earlier analysis of under 750 of the donors, 250 to 350 Gb of sequence data and 117 million unique TCR beta sequences from roughly 180 million T cells were reported. An early release that covered fewer than 750 HLA-typed donors contained 300 to 350 gigabases of sequencing data and 85 million to 100 million unique TCR sequences. Of the roughly 400 genotyped donors, about 80% fell in the genetic ancestry cluster associated with self-reported Caucasian donors. The study aimed to test whether signatures of past pathogen exposure could be identified by cataloging public T cell receptors. Using immunosequencing, the study profiled T cell repertoires from some 670 subjects and related those repertoires to cytomegalovirus serostatus. Besides the first cohort of roughly 640 subjects, a separate validation cohort made up of 120 different subjects was used. To predict cytomegalovirus infection status, the study combined high-throughput TCR immunosequencing, statistical association of individual TCRs with disease status, and machine learning. To study patterns of TCR occurrence, a later analysis re-analyzed previously published TCR beta repertoires from around 660 donors and added high-resolution HLA genotyping. Rather than drawing on any new phenotypic data, the later analysis identified candidate immune exposures from TCR beta sequences and the way those sequences occurred across donors. An earlier analysis of 587 of the donors used high-throughput TCR beta sequencing to judge whether each TCR beta V gene segment behaved as functional or pseudogenic. Alongside the repertoire data, information on donor age, sex, ethnicity and CMV serostatus was compiled. In a later genetic analysis, genome-wide SNP genotypes for about 60% of the 666 donors were used, and that subset was treated as a discovery cohort. All discovery cohort repertoires had been generated using a single sequencing platform. Class I and class II HLA loci were covered by the typing at four-digit resolution. The number of typed donors differed by locus: about 629-630 for A, B, C, DRB1 and DQB1; about 520 for DQA1; around 580 for DPA1; and around 490 for DPB1. Because of strong linkage in the cohort, a few DR-DQ haplotypes were treated as single units for association and clustering. On average, 235,054 unique TCR beta nucleotide sequences were sequenced per donor among some 420 genotyped donors of the cohort, with about 19% of those sequences being non-productive.

This clone was observed a handful of times. Its specific antigen is unknown. Nothing much larger sits one base from this clone, and base qualities are not available. The method behind the library was the immunoSEQ multiplex PCR assay. For the multiplex PCR, a mixture combining 60 forward primers for TCR Vbeta segments and 13 reverse primers for TCR Jbeta segments was used. A multiplex PCR assay on genomic DNA amplified the CDR3 region of rearranged TCR beta genes. On the Illumina HiSeq System, the amplified TCR beta libraries were sequenced as 87-base-pair reads. In the source study's methods: Across the 670 or so repertoires, a later analysis counted approximately 83 million unique TCR beta chains, 9.5 million to 12 million of which were shared by at least two donors. A nearest-neighbor algorithm error-corrected the raw reads and collapsed the reads into unique sequences, merging closely related sequences to remove PCR and sequencing errors. V, D and J gene segments were assigned by aligning CDR3 sequences to IMGT reference sequences. Each retained sequence needed at least a six-nucleotide match to both a V gene segment and a J gene segment. A rearrangement counted as productive if the CDR3 had no stop codons and remained in frame with V and J, and every other rearrangement counted as non-productive. Following IMGT convention, CDR3 was defined as the stretch from the second conserved V-encoded cysteine up to the conserved J-encoded phenylalanine. In an earlier analysis of more than 550 of the donors, sequences lacking an unambiguous match to a single V gene segment were excluded. In an earlier analysis of approximately 550 of the donors, V segments were called functional above 56.7% productive rearrangements and were called segregating when the between-donor standard deviation exceeded 5%. A statistical classification framework was built for diagnosing cytomegalovirus status from the catalog of TCR beta chain sequences. A later analysis assigned V and J genes by comparing TCR nucleotide sequences with IMGT/GENE-DB human TR gene sequences. A later analysis assigned CDR3 sequences and most-parsimonious VDJ recombination scenarios with the TCRdist pipeline. In a later analysis, each TCR beta chain was defined by its CDR3 amino acid sequence together with its V-gene family, and reads lacking a unique V-gene family were excluded. In a later analysis, around 650 highly shared, low-generation-probability nucleotide sequences were removed to address suspected cross-contamination and a sequencing artifact. For each public chain, a later analysis derived a clonal expansion index from normalized ranks of inferred template counts within each repertoire. In a later analysis, generation probabilities were computed using a VDJ recombination model fitted to out-of-frame rearrangements, and the results were checked against IGoR. In a later analysis, hypergeometric tests were used to score TCR-TCR, TCR-HLA and TCR-CMV co-occurrence, with a repertoire-size bias correction applied to TCR pairs. In a later analysis, false discovery rates were estimated by permuting HLA or CMV assignments 20 times. In a later analysis, co-occurring TCRs were grouped using DBSCAN, and TCRdist sequence similarity was added for clustering within HLA-allele-positive subsets. Co-occurrence clustering excluded repertoires with fewer than 30,000 or more than 120,000 public chains, plus five with anomalous nucleotide sharing. The table was pulled from immuneACCESS by TCRdb, which kept in-frame rearrangements only. Such tables lose some clones; where checked, under half of the loss comes from unresolved V genes, and the rest has no known cause. The V and J calls and the clone size are those of that table, but D and trimming were determined from the DNA. In all, the sample holds roughly 120,000 clones, and around 78% of those were seen once. Together, the top ten hold around 5% of the sample.

Counted from cysteine to phenylalanine, this CDR3 has 13 amino acids. Left in the record is the CDR3 DNA by itself, 39 bases read in frame from the first base. V is shortened by 2 bases, J by 1 base, and the region joining them spans 6 bases. In the germline V gene, CDR1 corresponds to SGDLS and CDR2 to YYNGEE. Beyond this particular receptor, the publication reports: Broadly in line with IMGT annotations, most TCR beta V segments showed up in productive rearrangements about 87% or about 30% of the time in an earlier analysis of some 590 of the donors. In a later genetic analysis, a missense DCLRE1C variant was associated with V-gene and J-gene trimming of TCR beta chains, and the association was replicated in an independent cohort. The cohort was sequenced for TCR beta chains only, and without alpha or paired-chain data the features that could be detected were limited. At a false discovery rate of 0.05, a later analysis linked around 15,000 TCR beta sequences to specific HLA alleles. Compared with the 666-donor mean, donors in an Asian-associated ancestry cluster had fewer N-insertions in productive TCRs, according to a later genetic analysis. Most TCR sequences were observed very rarely across donors, whereas some public TCRs were present in many individuals. Linkage disequilibrium might explain the correlated functional status among segregating V segments, but an unknown experimental factor could not be excluded. Immune exposure information for the cohort was limited to CMV serostatus. In vitro tests confirmed that three of the cytomegalovirus-associated TCR beta chains recognize cytomegalovirus antigens. Because counts were too low, some 16 rarely observed V segments, including chromosome 9 orphons, were excluded from the earlier analysis of 587 of the donors. The presence/absence analyses assumed that sequencing depth was roughly uniform across donors, and that assumption may not be true. A later analysis reported that several top co-occurrence clusters appeared linked to parvovirus B19, influenza, CMV and Epstein-Barr virus. In a later analysis, the rate of TCR association differed among HLA loci, with DRB1 alleles having the most associated TCRs and HLA-C alleles having the fewest. A further reported finding was that TCR beta sequences accurately predicted the HLA-A and HLA-B alleles for most subjects in the first cohort. The sequencing pipeline was judged likely to have produced a cluster of highly shared sequence variants as a technical artifact. The study gave a list of around 170 TCR beta chains associated with cytomegalovirus. Because HLA typing was unavailable for some donors at each locus, only the typed subset was used in association tests. In a later analysis, most CMV-associated TCR beta chains were found to appear HLA-restricted, with HLA associations seemingly driven largely by CMV exposure. The 87-base-pair reads could not distinguish some IMGT-functional V segments, including TRBV6-2 and TRBV6-3, so those segments were excluded. When HLA alleles, especially DR and DQ, strongly co-occurred, TCR associations were difficult to assign to individual alleles. According to the authors, the approach could potentially be generalized to other disease states and immunological phenotypes. The classifier was reported to diagnose cytomegalovirus status with high specificity and sensitivity in both the original cohort and the validation cohort. In a later analysis, HLA-associated TCR beta chains showed more clonal expansion and lower generation probabilities than non-associated chains that were equally common.

In total, 630 or so healthy bone marrow donors made up the cohort. Cohort members were all nominally healthy when sampled, although unrecorded immune exposures were likely present. The donor tested CMV seropositive, placing the donor among the 289 seropositive members of the cohort. A peripheral blood sample was provided by each donor, and peripheral blood mononuclear cells were used for TCR beta sequencing. Genomic DNA extraction from the blood cell samples was performed with the Qiagen DNeasy Blood Extraction Kit. This chain joins TRBV9 to TRBJ1-1; the D segment cannot be called with confidence. The sequenced sample consisted of PBMCs. The TCR was taken from a man in his fifties or sixties in good health and CMV-seropositive. The CDR3 protein sequence reads: CASSVTGNTEAFF. In nucleotide form, the sequence is TGTGCCAGCAGCGTTACCGGGAACACTGAAGCTTTCTTT.